These T cell receptor beta chains were read from a single sample in a study of T-cell memory formation after mild COVID-19. TCRdb reanalysed the 5' RACE reads using MiXCR and keeps one entry per CDR3 protein. The table has 350,000 to 450,000 distinct CDR3 sequences, roughly an eighth seen once. Sequenced sample: PBMCs or a T cell subset sorted from them (not recorded which). The receptor source for this set is a man younger than 35 who had mild COVID-19 (a few samples of this study predate the infection). Cell type and time point are not known. The CDR3 runs from the conserved cysteine through the conserved F or W. A D gene is named only where the DNA matches it firmly. Clone size is not always given. Where it is, it says once, few, many or a class for expanded clones.

>.|TRBJ1-5|TRBV12-3/TRBV12-4|14|.
CDSSLMGRGEPQHF
TGTGACAGCAGTTTAATGGGTAGGGGGGAGCCCCAGCATTTT
>.|TRBJ1-6|TRBV6-2/TRBV6-3|12|.
CASSYYQATLHF
TGTGCCAGCAGTTACTACCAGGCCACCCTCCACTTT
>.|TRBJ2-2|TRBV2|15|few
CASRGRGPNTGELFF
TGTGCCAGCAGAGGGCGGGGGCCGAACACCGGGGAGCTGTTTTTT
>.|TRBJ2-7|TRBV28|14|.
CASSLRGGTYEQYF
TGTGCCAGCAGTTTAAGGGGGGGCACCTACGAGCAGTACTTC
>.|TRBJ2-7|TRBV19|14|many
CASSKGGAFYEQYF
TGTGCCAGTAGTAAGGGGGGGGCGTTCTACGAGCAGTACTTC
>.|TRBJ2-3|TRBV15|14|few
CATSTRRSTDTQYF
TGTGCCACCAGCACCAGAAGGAGCACAGATACGCAGTATTTT
>TRBD1|TRBJ2-4|TRBV7-9|17|few
CASSTSGTAIAKNIQYF
TGTGCCAGCAGCACCTCCGGGACAGCAATAGCCAAAAACATTCAGTACTTC
>TRBD1|TRBJ2-7|TRBV6-6|16|few
CASNDPGQGSSYEQYF
TGTGCCAGCAACGATCCGGGACAGGGGAGCTCCTACGAGCAGTACTTC
>.|TRBJ2-2|TRBV10-3|13|many
CAISASNTGELFF
TGTGCCATCAGTGCCTCGAACACCGGGGAGCTGTTTTTT
>TRBD1|TRBJ1-6|TRBV6-6|15|.
CASSLGQGDGSPLHF
TGTGCCAGCAGTTTGGGACAGGGGGATGGTTCACCCCTCCACTTT
>TRBD1|TRBJ2-7|TRBV5-1|15|.
CASSLGTGPSYEQYF
TGCGCCAGCAGCTTGGGGACAGGGCCCTCCTACGAGCAGTACTTC
>TRBD2|TRBJ2-1|TRBV20-1|16|.
CSARFALAGLYNEQFF
TGCAGTGCTAGATTCGCGCTAGCGGGGTTATACAATGAGCAGTTCTTC
>TRBD1|TRBJ2-2|TRBV20-1|15|.
CSARAGTGSFGELFF
TGCAGTGCTAGAGCCGGGACAGGGTCCTTCGGGGAGCTGTTTTTT
>.|TRBJ1-4|TRBV4-1|15|.
CASSHRPTSGEKLFF
TGCGCCAGCAGCCACCGACCGACATCCGGCGAAAAACTGTTTTTT
>.|TRBJ2-5|TRBV10-3|15|.
CAIALLSGGQETQYF
TGTGCCATCGCCTTACTATCTGGGGGCCAAGAGACCCAGTACTTC
>.|TRBJ2-7|TRBV10-3|15|.
CAISDRHRGHYEQYF
TGTGCCATCAGTGACCGGCACCGAGGCCACTACGAGCAGTACTTC
>.|TRBJ2-7|TRBV11-2|12|.
CASSFGGIGEYF
TGTGCCAGCAGCTTCGGGGGAATTGGGGAGTACTTC
>TRBD2|TRBJ2-3|TRBV5-1|16|many
CASSLGGLALTDTQYF
TGCGCCAGCAGCTTGGGGGGACTAGCGTTGACAGATACGCAGTATTTT
>.|TRBJ2-7|TRBV5-4|13|.
CASSFGPAYEQYF
TGTGCCAGCAGCTTCGGACCAGCCTACGAGCAGTACTTC
>.|TRBJ1-5|TRBV7-8|15|.
CASSSPDRPNQPQHF
TGTGCCAGCAGCTCACCCGACAGACCCAATCAGCCCCAGCATTTT
>TRBD2|TRBJ2-4|TRBV29-1|13|.
CSVAPSGGNIQYF
TGCAGCGTTGCTCCTAGCGGGGGGAACATTCAGTACTTC
>.|TRBJ2-1|TRBV7-2|13|few
CASTSDGYNEQFF
TGTGCCAGCACCTCGGACGGGTACAATGAGCAGTTCTTC
>.|TRBJ1-5|TRBV7-8|14|many
CASSFGGRAQPQHF
TGTGCCAGCAGCTTTGGGGGGCGAGCCCAGCCCCAGCATTTT
>.|TRBJ2-3|TRBV7-9|13|few
CASSSGFSDTQYF
TGTGCCAGCAGCTCAGGGTTTTCAGATACGCAGTATTTT
>.|TRBJ1-6|TRBV5-1|16|few
CASRPTLGSYNSPLHF
TGCGCCAGCAGACCAACGCTAGGCTCCTATAATTCACCCCTCCACTTT
>.|TRBJ2-5|TRBV7-9|13|few
CASSSWAGETQYF
TGTGCCAGCAGCTCCTGGGCAGGAGAGACCCAGTACTTC
>.|TRBJ2-1|TRBV6-2/TRBV6-3|15|few
CASPSDTVLYNEQFF
TGTGCCAGCCCATCGGACACCGTTCTGTATAATGAGCAGTTCTTC
>.|TRBJ2-5|TRBV9|14|.
CASSLHPNPETQYF
TGTGCCAGCAGCCTCCATCCGAACCCGGAGACCCAGTACTTC
>.|TRBJ2-3|TRBV19|16|few
CASSIRATVYGDTQYF
TGTGCCAGTAGTATCAGAGCGACAGTCTATGGGGATACGCAGTATTTT
>TRBD1|TRBJ1-1|TRBV20-1|15|.
CSARFTGGSRTEAFF
TGCAGTGCTAGATTTACAGGGGGCTCGAGGACTGAAGCTTTCTTT
>TRBD2|TRBJ2-3|TRBV7-3|16|.
CASSGLPAGDTDTQYF
TGTGCCAGCAGCGGCCTCCCAGCGGGGGACACAGATACGCAGTATTTT
>.|TRBJ1-1|TRBV20-1|17|.
CSATQWASQTMNTEAFF
TGCAGTGCGACCCAATGGGCCAGCCAAACCATGAACACTGAAGCTTTCTTT
>TRBD1|TRBJ1-5|TRBV29-1|13|many
CSVAGQENQPQHF
TGCAGCGTTGCCGGACAGGAAAATCAGCCCCAGCATTTT
>.|TRBJ2-5|TRBV7-3|13|.
CASSKTQSETQYF
TGTGCCAGCAGCAAGACACAGAGCGAGACCCAGTACTTC
>TRBD1|TRBJ2-2|TRBV27|13|.
CASKTGDTGELFF
TGTGCCAGCAAGACAGGGGACACCGGGGAGCTGTTTTTT
>TRBD1|TRBJ1-5|TRBV6-5|14|.
CASSSTGEDQPQHF
TGTGCCAGCAGTTCTACAGGGGAGGATCAGCCCCAGCATTTT
>.|TRBJ1-1|TRBV6-5|15|.
CASSYSRGQNTEAFF
TGTGCCAGCAGTTACTCTAGGGGCCAGAACACTGAAGCTTTCTTT
>TRBD2|TRBJ2-2|TRBV7-8|14|.
CASSQSGGAGELFF
TGTGCCAGCAGCCAGAGCGGGGGGGCCGGGGAGCTGTTTTTT
>.|TRBJ1-2|TRBV27|14|.
CASSLGGAGYGYTF
TGTGCCAGCAGTTTAGGGGGCGCCGGATATGGCTACACCTTC
>.|TRBJ2-1|TRBV29-1|11|.
CSVVSDNEQFF
TGCAGCGTTGTATCGGACAATGAGCAGTTCTTC
>.|TRBJ1-1|TRBV20-1|12|.
CSARGGGAAAFF
TGCAGTGCTAGGGGGGGAGGGGCGGCTGCTTTCTTT
>.|TRBJ2-2|TRBV5-1|13|many
CASRTRNTGELFF
TGCGCCAGCAGAACCCGCAACACCGGGGAGCTGTTTTTT
>TRBD1|TRBJ2-3|TRBV6-2/TRBV6-3|16|few
CASSYGGQGLTDTQYF
TGTGCCAGCAGTTACGGCGGACAGGGTCTCACAGATACGCAGTATTTT
>.|TRBJ1-1|TRBV18|15|.
CASSPTQGGNTEAFF
TGTGCCAGCTCACCAACCCAAGGGGGGAACACTGAAGCTTTCTTT
>TRBD1|TRBJ2-1|TRBV20-1|15|.
CSVLPGTGKDNEQFF
TGCAGCGTCCTTCCCGGGACAGGGAAGGACAATGAGCAGTTCTTC
>.|TRBJ1-5|TRBV5-1|13|few
CASSLGDLQPQHF
TGCGCCAGCAGCTTGGGAGACCTCCAGCCCCAGCATTTT
>.|TRBJ2-5|TRBV4-1|16|many
CASSPVGRDPRETQYF
TGCGCCAGCAGCCCTGTGGGCAGGGACCCTCGAGAGACCCAGTACTTC
>.|TRBJ1-1|TRBV9|13|few
CAPQGNRISEAFF
TGTGCACCCCAGGGAAACAGGATCTCTGAAGCTTTCTTT
>.|TRBJ1-2|TRBV7-9|16|.
CASSFSLSSPIYGYTF
TGTGCCAGCAGCTTTTCGTTAAGTTCGCCTATCTATGGCTACACCTTC
>.|TRBJ2-1|TRBV4-1|15|.
CASRHGAPEGNEQFF
TGCGCCAGCAGACACGGAGCTCCCGAGGGAAATGAGCAGTTCTTC
>.|TRBJ1-1|TRBV12-3/TRBV12-4|14|many
CASSFSQGNTEAFF
TGTGCCAGCAGCTTTTCCCAGGGGAACACTGAAGCTTTCTTT